What follows describes a single TCR beta chain. Its target is unknown. This entry comes from a study of T cells in localized non-small cell lung cancer. Points from the study as a whole: Longer overall survival accompanied higher blood T cell density. Appearances in adjacent lung were noted for a median roughly 50 of the top 100 tumor clones. Uninvolved adjacent lung, not tumor, had the highest T cell clonality. A single tumor region was sequenced, leaving heterogeneity possible.

Measured with immunoSEQ multiplex PCR; TCRdb has only the in-frame clones, and not every one. Of about 40,000 clones listed, around nine tenths were seen once; the top ten hold 3.5%. This specimen was peripheral blood, taken before any cancer treatment. The TCR comes from a man between 18 and 50 years old with stage I lung adenocarcinoma.

DNA of the CDR3: TGTGCCAGCAGCGTAGATCGGGGGGCGAGCACCGGGGAGCTGTTTTTT. It is translated as CASSVDRGASTGELFF. The chain is built from TRBV9 and TRBJ2-2; tentative D call: TRBD2 (7 bases). The V end was cut by 0 bases, the J end by 4 bases, with 13 bases between. Germline V CDR1 and CDR2: SGDLS, YYNGEE. The CDR3 spans 16 residues.